Given below is one TCR beta chain in context. Its antigen remains unknown. The germline V and J ends were trimmed by 5 bases and 0 bases, with 12 bases remaining between them. In germline, CDR1 is SGHDT, CDR2 YYEEEE. The CDR3 covers 15 residues. The data were obtained in a study of shared clonotypes between healthy human individuals. Adults of Caucasian background living in Nashville, Tennessee made up all donors. TCRdb's copy holds only in-frame clones and misses some; the assay was immunoSEQ multiplex PCR. In the table there are about 1 million clones, roughly 75% of which are singletons. General study results and limits: Naive CD4 clonotype sharing across several donors was 5% to 6%. Few donors restricted represented genetic and exposure-history diversity.

The receptor comes from a man aged 18 to 30 in good health. The sequenced sample was memory CD4+ T cells sorted from blood. Subset described: CD45RA-negative fraction. This chain joins TRBV5-6 and TRBJ2-1, with D perhaps matching TRBD1 (6 bases). The CDR3 loop is CASRLGQISYNEQFF. The CDR3 DNA is TGTGCCAGCAGACTTGGACAGATCTCCTACAATGAGCAGTTCTTC. Full variable domain (remainder filled in from reference TRBV5-6 and TRBJ2-1): DAGVTQSPTHLIKTRGQQVTLRCSPKSGHDTVSWYQQALGQGPQFIFQYYEEEERQRGNFPDRFSGHQFPNYSSELNVNALLLGDSALYLCASRLGQISYNEQFFGPGTRLTVL.